This T cell receptor (beta chain) was obtained from a study of a mutant IDH1 vaccine in newly diagnosed glioma. Study in general: There were about 60% males and approximately 38% females among treated patients, whose mean age was about 40 years.

Sequencing was performed with immunoSEQ multiplex PCR; in TCRdb, only in-frame clones are kept and a portion is missing. The table includes approximately 70,000 clones, 84% detected once. Time point defined: week 23, last vaccination. Each vaccine dose was 300 ug of mutant IDH1 20-mer peptide, with topical imiquimod. With regard to this clone: Antigen unknown.

Germline V lookup: CDR1 MGHDK, CDR2 SYGVNS. The CDR3 contains 13 residues. V lost 5 bases to trimming and J lost 4 bases, with 12 bases between them. The V call is TRBV25-1, the J call TRBJ2-7; no clear D. This receptor was obtained from a man between 18 and 29 years old with glioma. The input for sequencing was PBMCs, taken from a glioma patient whose treatment included an IDH1 peptide vaccine. CDR3 DNA sequence: TGTGCCAGCAGTCGCAGTGGGCCTTACGAGCAGTACTTC. This gives the protein CASSRSGPYEQYF.